The rows below give T cell receptor beta chains drawn from one sample of a study of cytomegalovirus exposure and HLA in healthy donors. Sequenced by immunoSEQ multiplex PCR; TCRdb stores in-frame clones only, minus some. In the table there are 100,000 to 150,000 clones, roughly 82% of which are singletons. The specimen was PBMCs. These receptor sequences come from a woman aged 55-69 years in good health and CMV-seropositive. The CDR3 runs from the conserved cysteine through the conserved F or W. The order of the fields is V gene, clone size, J gene, D gene, CDR3 protein. The D gene is left open where the match is weak. Clone size is given for some rows only: seen once, a few or many times, or a class if the clone is expanded.

TRBV4-3	-	TRBJ2-1	TRBD2	CASSQETSGRTNEQFF
TRBV6-5	-	TRBJ2-3	TRBD1	CASSYSQGFATDTQYF
TRBV6-6	-	TRBJ2-1	TRBD2	CASSSIAGRSYNEQFF
TRBV5-4	-	TRBJ2-3	-	CASSLAGAGDTQYF
TRBV5-4	-	TRBJ1-2	-	CASSLDRDGYTF
TRBV28	-	TRBJ1-6	-	CASSLWGDNSPLHF
TRBV18	-	TRBJ2-7	TRBD2	CASSRGWGGNEQYF
TRBV5-4	-	TRBJ2-1	TRBD2	CASSPGLAGGVGEQFF
TRBV19	-	TRBJ1-2	-	CASSPSRSEAYGYTF
TRBV11-2	-	TRBJ1-3	-	CASSLAAGGGGNTIYF
TRBV27	-	TRBJ1-5	TRBD1	CASRTRTGGQPQHF
TRBV11-2	-	-	TRBD2	CASSLVEAGGAYEQYF
TRBV5-6	few	TRBJ1-5	-	CASSLYSLANQPQHF
TRBV7-2	-	TRBJ1-5	-	CASSPQYSNQPQHF
TRBV19	-	TRBJ2-5	TRBD1	CASRPMGQYQETQYF
TRBV18	-	TRBJ1-1	TRBD1	CASSQRTGKSNTEAFF
TRBV30	-	TRBJ2-7	TRBD2	CAWSAEGWRGNYEQYF
TRBV19	-	TRBJ1-1	TRBD1	CATKGTAREAFF
TRBV7-9	-	TRBJ1-1	TRBD1	CASSFGNRGTEAFF
TRBV4-3	few	TRBJ1-2	TRBD1	CASSQDQGAYWYHGYTF
TRBV19	-	TRBJ2-4	-	CASTLGAAKNIQYF
TRBV6-5	-	TRBJ1-2	-	CASSPGGSRGYTF
TRBV7-8	-	TRBJ2-5	-	CASSPGQGTQYF
TRBV4-2	-	TRBJ2-7	TRBD1	CASSPGQGIGEQYF
TRBV16	few	TRBJ2-7	TRBD2	CASSPASGSTFF
TRBV19	-	TRBJ2-4	-	CASSITGLRTKNIQYF
TRBV5-5	-	TRBJ2-3	TRBD2	CASSFGEGSTDTQYF
TRBV5-1	-	TRBJ1-2	-	CASSRQDSRRQDYGYTF
TRBV19	-	TRBJ2-1	TRBD2	CASSIYGLAGYRNEQFF
TRBV13	-	TRBJ2-5	-	CASSPARRREPGETQYF
TRBV30	-	TRBJ2-3	-	CAWSVRGSTDTQYF
TRBV5-1	-	TRBJ1-4	TRBD1	CASSATGTVGEKLFF
TRBV5-1	-	TRBJ2-5	-	CASSLDGRGRGETQYF
TRBV6-6	few	TRBJ1-4	TRBD1	CASLMTGLNEKLFF
TRBV5-1	-	TRBJ1-1	-	CASSFGDRNTEAFF
TRBV29-1	-	TRBJ1-4	TRBD1	CSVGGQATNEKLFF
TRBV5-1	-	TRBJ2-3	TRBD2	CASSLGTSGATDTQYF
TRBV19	few	TRBJ2-3	-	CASSSGLDTDTQYF
TRBV2	-	TRBJ1-4	TRBD1	CACVDRAGEKLFF
TRBV10-1	-	TRBJ2-7	TRBD1	CASRQGIYEQYF
TRBV29-1	-	TRBJ2-1	TRBD1	CSVAGQGLTYNEQFF
TRBV27	-	TRBJ1-2	-	CASSSDQAPFYGYTF
TRBV7-2	-	TRBJ2-2	-	CASSLVGVNTGELFF
TRBV19	-	TRBJ1-2	TRBD1	CASSIARGQGYTF
TRBV5-8	once	TRBJ2-7	TRBD1	CASSPGQGRSYEQYF
TRBV6-5	-	TRBJ1-5	TRBD1	CASNLQGYSQPQHF
TRBV6-6	-	TRBJ1-4	-	CASSWYRSEKLFF
TRBV5-6	few	TRBJ1-4	-	CASSLTPATNEKLFF
TRBV5-6	-	TRBJ2-7	-	CASSLAGTSLPYEQYF
TRBV19	few	TRBJ1-1	-	CASSIGVEGTEAFF
TRBV9	-	TRBJ1-1	-	CASSVVPQNTEAFF
TRBV19	-	TRBJ1-4	-	CASSTNSATNEKLFF